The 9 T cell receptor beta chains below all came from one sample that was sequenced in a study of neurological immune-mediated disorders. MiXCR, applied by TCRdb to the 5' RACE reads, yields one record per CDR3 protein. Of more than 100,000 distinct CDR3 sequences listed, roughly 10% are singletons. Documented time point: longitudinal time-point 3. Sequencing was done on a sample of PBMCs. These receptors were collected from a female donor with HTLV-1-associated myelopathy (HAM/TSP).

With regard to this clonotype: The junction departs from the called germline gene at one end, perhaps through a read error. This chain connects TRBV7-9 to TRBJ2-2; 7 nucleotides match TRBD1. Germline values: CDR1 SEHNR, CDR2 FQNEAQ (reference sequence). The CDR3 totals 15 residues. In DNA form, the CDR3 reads TGTGCCAGCAGGCTGGGACAGACAAACACCTGGGAGCTGTTTTTT. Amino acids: CASRLGQTNTWELFF. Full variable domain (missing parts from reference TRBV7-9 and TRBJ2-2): DTGVSQNPRHKITKRGQNVTFRCDPISEHNRLYWYRQTLGQGPEFLTYFQNEAQLEKSRLLSDRFSAERPKGSFSTLEIQRTEQGDSAMYLCASRLGQTNTWELFFGEGSRLTVL.

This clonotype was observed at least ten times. The CDR3 bases are TGCAGTGCTAGAGATCAAGAGGGCTCCTACGAGCAGTACTTC. This translates into CSARDQEGSYEQYF. V usage is TRBV20-1 and J usage is TRBJ2-7; tentatively, D is TRBD2 (5 bases). With 0 bases removed from V and 0 bases from J, the gap between germline ends came to 9 bases. This CDR3 is 14 amino acids long. Per the germline V gene, CDR1 is DFQATT and CDR2 is SNEGSKA (reference sequence).

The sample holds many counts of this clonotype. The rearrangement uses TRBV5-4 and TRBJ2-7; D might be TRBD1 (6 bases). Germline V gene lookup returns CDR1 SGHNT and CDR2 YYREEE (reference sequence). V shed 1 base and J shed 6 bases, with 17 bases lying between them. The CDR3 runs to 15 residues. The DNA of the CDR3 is TGTGCCAGCAGCTTGTGGCTACAGGGTAAGGGCGAGCAGTACTTC. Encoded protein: CASSLWLQGKGEQYF.

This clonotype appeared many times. Here the CDR3 DNA reads TGCGCCAGCAGCTTGGTTGCAGGGGCGGACGAGCAGTACTTC. It encodes CASSLVAGADEQYF. The chain uses TRBV5-1 and TRBJ2-7, with D possibly being TRBD1 (6 bases). Trimming took 0 bases from V and 5 from J, leaving 12 bases between them. This CDR3 spans 14 amino acids. The germline V gene encodes CDR1 SGHRS and CDR2 YFSETQ. Filled out from reference TRBV5-1 and TRBJ2-7, the complete variable domain reads KAGVTQTPRYLIKTRGQQVTLSCSPISGHRSVSWYQQTPGQGLQFLFEYFSETQRNKGNFPGRFSGRQFSNSRSEMNVSTLELGDSALYLCASSLVAGADEQYFGPGTRLTVT.

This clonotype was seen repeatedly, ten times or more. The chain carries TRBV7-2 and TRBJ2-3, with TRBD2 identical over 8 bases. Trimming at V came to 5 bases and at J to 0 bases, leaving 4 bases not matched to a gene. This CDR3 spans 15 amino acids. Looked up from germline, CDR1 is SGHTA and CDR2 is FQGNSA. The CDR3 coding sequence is TGTGCCAGCAGCCCGCGGGGGGCTAGCACAGATACGCAGTATTTT. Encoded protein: CASSPRGASTDTQYF.

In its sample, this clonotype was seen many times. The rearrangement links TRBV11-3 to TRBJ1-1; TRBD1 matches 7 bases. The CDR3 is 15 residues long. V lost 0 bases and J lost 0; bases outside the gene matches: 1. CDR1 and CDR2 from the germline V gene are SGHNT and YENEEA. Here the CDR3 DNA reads TGTGCCAGCAGCTTAGACGGGACAGTGAACACTGAAGCTTTCTTT. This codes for CASSLDGTVNTEAFF.

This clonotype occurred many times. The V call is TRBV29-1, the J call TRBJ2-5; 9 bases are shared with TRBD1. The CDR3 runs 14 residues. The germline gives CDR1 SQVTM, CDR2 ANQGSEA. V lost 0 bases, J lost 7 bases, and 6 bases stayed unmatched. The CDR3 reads CSVEDLGQGVTQYF. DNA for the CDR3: TGCAGCGTTGAAGATCTGGGACAGGGAGTGACCCAGTACTTC.

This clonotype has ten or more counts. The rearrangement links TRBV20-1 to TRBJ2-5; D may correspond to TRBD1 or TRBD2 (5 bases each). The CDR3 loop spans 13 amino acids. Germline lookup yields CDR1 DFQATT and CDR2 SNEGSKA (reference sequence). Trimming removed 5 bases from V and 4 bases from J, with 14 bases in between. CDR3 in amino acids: CSAYGTGGETQYF. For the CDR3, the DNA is TGCAGTGCTTACGGGACGGGCGGAGAGACCCAGTACTTC.

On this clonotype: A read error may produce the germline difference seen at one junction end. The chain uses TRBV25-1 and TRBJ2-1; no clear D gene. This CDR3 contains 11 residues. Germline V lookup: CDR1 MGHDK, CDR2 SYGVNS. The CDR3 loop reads CASSAYNDQFF. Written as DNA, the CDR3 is TGTGCCAGCAGTGCGTACAATGATCAGTTCTTC.